The 24 T cell receptor beta chains below come from one sample, sequenced in a study of early T cells in non-severe SARS-CoV-2 infection. TCRdb fed the 5' RACE reads into MiXCR, producing one record per CDR3 protein. The top ten hold almost 9% of the sample, which has around 60,000 distinct CDR3 sequences, more than 15% seen once. This sample comprised whole blood, obtained at baseline. These TCRs come from an adult who was a healthcare worker with PCR-confirmed SARS-CoV-2 infection or an uninfected control (not recorded which).

V and J are TRBV7-6 and TRBJ2-5; TRBD2 might be the D (6 bases). The V end was cut by 8 bases, the J end by 5 bases, with 21 bases between. The CDR3 runs to 15 residues. Germline assignment: CDR1 SGHVS and CDR2 FNYEAQ. The CDR3 bases are TGTGCCAGCTGCTCCGGCTTGGGGGGAGCCGAGACCCAGTACTTC. Protein product: CASCSGLGGAETQYF.

This clonotype showed up just a few times. The gene calls are TRBV11-3 and TRBJ2-3; the D gene is possibly TRBD1 (5 bases). In germline, CDR1 is SGHNT, CDR2 YENEEA. This CDR3 is 16 amino acids long. The germline V and J ends were trimmed by 0 bases and 4 bases, with 14 bases remaining between them. CDR3 sequence: CASSLDSSQGPDTQYF. The DNA of the CDR3 is TGTGCCAGCAGCTTAGATTCATCCCAGGGTCCAGATACGCAGTATTTT.

The chain links TRBV20-1 to TRBJ2-3; 15 nucleotides agree with TRBD2. Germline-derived CDR1 and CDR2 are DFQATT and SNEGSKA (reference sequence). The V and J ends lost 3 bases and 5 bases, in that order; junction bases with no gene match: 6. This CDR3 has 16 amino acids. The CDR3 DNA reads as TGCAGTGCTAGGACCGGGACTAGCGGGGGGAAAGATACGCAGTATTTT. This encodes CSARTGTSGGKDTQYF.

This clonotype was seen a single time. V usage is TRBV12-3 or TRBV12-4 and J usage is TRBJ2-1, with D maybe TRBD2 (6 bases). There are 13 residues in the CDR3. V lost 5 bases, J lost 10 bases, and 15 bases lay in between. The DNA of the CDR3 is TGTGCCAGCAGTCCGTCCCGGGGGTGGGAGCAGTTCTTC. Its translation is CASSPSRGWEQFF.

This clonotype was counted many times. This chain uses TRBV11-2 with TRBJ2-5; D unresolved. The CDR3 is 11 residues long. Trimming left V 3 bases short and J 4 bases short, with 3 bases between. Germline values: CDR1 SGHAT, CDR2 FQNNGV. DNA for the CDR3: TGTGCCAGCAGCTTGGCAGAGACCCAGTACTTC. This translates into CASSLAETQYF.

This clonotype was observed a few times. This chain connects TRBV6-2 or TRBV6-3 to TRBJ2-7; 12 bases are a match to TRBD1. The CDR3 covers 16 residues. Germline CDR1 MNHEY, CDR2 SVGEGT. Trimming removed 6 bases from V and 3 bases from J; junction bases left unmatched: 9. DNA of the CDR3: TGTGCCAGCAGCCCCGGGACAGGGGGCATAAACTACGAGCAGTACTTC. This gives the protein CASSPGTGGINYEQYF.

This clonotype was seen a few times. V and J are TRBV10-3 and TRBJ2-1; TRBD2 is a possible D gene (6 bases). The CDR3 length is 11 residues. Germline CDR1 reads ENHRY; CDR2 reads SYGVKD. V was cut by 4 bases and J by 16 bases, with 14 bases left in between. CDR3 bases: TGTGCCATCAGTGTTGGGGACTCCCCTTTCTTC. It yields the protein CAISVGDSPFF.

This clonotype occurred a few times. The chain employs TRBV11-2 and TRBJ2-7, with D possibly being TRBD1 (6 bases). Germline CDR1 SGHAT, CDR2 FQNNGV. This CDR3 has 15 residues. V was trimmed by 3 bases and J by 3 bases, leaving 15 bases between them. The chain's CDR3 is CASSLKTGHYYEQYF. CDR3 in DNA: TGTGCCAGCAGCTTGAAGACGGGACACTACTACGAGCAGTACTTC.

This clonotype has just a few counts. CDR3 coding DNA: TGTGCCAGCGGACTAGCGGGAGTTCGAGAGACCCAGTACTTC. Translation gives CASGLAGVRETQYF. The rearrangement uses TRBV27 and TRBJ2-5; 13 bases agree with TRBD2. The CDR3 has 14 residues. Germline CDR1 is MNHEY and CDR2 is SMNVEV (reference sequence). Trimming at V came to 8 bases and at J to 4 bases, leaving 4 bases not matched to a gene.

This clonotype was detected a few times. This chain links TRBV5-4 with TRBJ2-3; 11 positions agree with TRBD2. The CDR3 consists of 18 residues. V gave up 4 bases and J gave up 2 bases; unmatched junction bases: 12. Germline CDR1 SGHNT, CDR2 YYREEE (reference sequence). CDR3 sequence reads: CASSPSLAGGRVTDTQYF. CDR3 sequence (DNA): TGTGCCAGCAGCCCCTCCCTAGCGGGGGGCAGAGTCACAGATACGCAGTATTTT.

This clonotype was counted between two and nine times. The chain uses TRBV4-2 and TRBJ2-1, with 8 bases identical to TRBD2. Germline assignment: CDR1 LGHNA and CDR2 YNFKEQ. Trimming took 5 bases from V and 8 from J; bases not matched to a gene: 5. This CDR3 is built from 13 residues. The chain's CDR3 is CASSAGLDYEQFF. CDR3 nucleotide sequence: TGTGCCAGCAGCGCGGGACTAGACTATGAGCAGTTCTTC.

Regarding this clonotype: A much larger clone sits a single nucleotide away, making a read error possible. V and J are TRBV4-1 and TRBJ2-7, with D perhaps TRBD1 (6 bases). The germline gives CDR1 MGHRA, CDR2 YSYEKL. Trimming shortened V by 3 bases and J by 3 bases, and 12 bases separated the two germline ends. The CDR3 is 14 amino acids. CDR3 nucleotide sequence: TGCGCCAGCAGCCAGAACGGACAGAGCTACGAGCAGTACTTC. Protein: CASSQNGQSYEQYF.

The chain uses TRBV9 and TRBJ2-1; D may be TRBD1 or TRBD2 (6 bases each). The V and J ends lost 2 bases and 0 bases respectively, with 15 bases between them. This CDR3 is 17 amino acids long. From germline, CDR1 is SGDLS and CDR2 YYNGEE. Here the CDR3 reads CASSVHRDGSSYNEQFF. CDR3 nucleotides: TGTGCCAGCAGCGTGCACAGGGACGGGAGCTCCTACAATGAGCAGTTCTTC.

The V gene is TRBV28, the J gene TRBJ1-1; D is unclear. Trimming removed 9 bases from V and 1 base from J, with 12 bases in between. Per germline, CDR1 MDHEN and CDR2 SYDVKM. The CDR3 spans 13 residues. CDR3 coding DNA: TGTGCCAGTTTCTCTACACCGAACACTGAAGCTTTCTTT. It yields the protein CASFSTPNTEAFF.

The chain uses TRBV12-3 or TRBV12-4 and TRBJ2-1, with D possibly matching TRBD1 (5 bases). With 4 bases removed from V and 4 bases from J, the gap between germline ends came to 17 bases. There are 16 residues in the CDR3. Written as DNA, the CDR3 is TGTGCCAGCAGTTCCGCAGGACAACGACTTTACAATGAGCAGTTCTTC. It yields the protein CASSSAGQRLYNEQFF.

By share of the sample, this clonotype is medium-sized. The chain recombines TRBV7-8 with TRBJ2-2; unclear D gene. This CDR3 is 17 amino acids long. Germline V gives CDR1 SGHVS, CDR2 FQNEAQ. V gave up 3 bases and J gave up 2 bases, with 16 bases separating them. In DNA form, the CDR3 reads TGTGCCAGCAGCTTTGTGGGCAGAACACTAAACACCGGGGAGCTGTTTTTT. Protein product: CASSFVGRTLNTGELFF.

This clonotype occurred a few times. DNA for the CDR3: TGCGCCAGCAGCCAAGATCCATATCTTTCGTCAGATACGCAGTATTTT. It codes for CASSQDPYLSSDTQYF. The V and J genes are TRBV4-1 and TRBJ2-3; D unresolved. V lost 0 bases and J lost 4, with 14 bases in between. The CDR3 extends over 16 amino acids. In germline, CDR1 is MGHRA, CDR2 YSYEKL.

This clonotype was seen at least ten times. This sequence joins TRBV7-9 and TRBJ2-4; D could derive from TRBD1 or TRBD2 (5 bases each). The CDR3 runs to 14 residues. Deletions cut 5 bases from V and 8 bases from J, with 16 bases between. Germline lookup yields CDR1 SEHNR and CDR2 FQNEAQ (reference sequence). CDR3 sequence reads: CASSPGRGSDIQYF. In nucleotides, the CDR3 is TGTGCCAGCAGCCCGGGAAGGGGCTCGGACATTCAGTACTTC. Looking up the rest from reference TRBV7-9 and TRBJ2-4 gives the full variable domain: DTGVSQNPRHKITKRGQNVTFRCDPISEHNRLYWYRQTLGQGPEFLTYFQNEAQLEKSRLLSDRFSAERPKGSFSTLEIQRTEQGDSAMYLCASSPGRGSDIQYFGAGTRLSVL.

This clonotype was recorded many times. The chain employs TRBV5-1 and TRBJ2-7; D gene uncertain. Germline loops: CDR1 SGHRS, CDR2 YFSETQ. Trimming took off 1 base at V and 4 bases at J, with 9 bases between the two ends. This CDR3 contains 13 residues. The CDR3 DNA is TGCGCCAGCAGCTTGTTAGGAGATTACGAGCAGTACTTC. This codes for CASSLLGDYEQYF. The full variable domain, in which reference TRBV5-1 and TRBJ2-7 provide the parts outside the CDR3, is KAGVTQTPRYLIKTRGQQVTLSCSPISGHRSVSWYQQTPGQGLQFLFEYFSETQRNKGNFPGRFSGRQFSNSRSEMNVSTLELGDSALYLCASSLLGDYEQYFGPGTRLTVT.

This clonotype occurred a few times. V gene TRBV29-1 combines with J gene TRBJ2-3; D unclear. V lost 4 bases, J lost 2 bases, and 10 bases lay in between. The germline V gene encodes CDR1 SQVTM and CDR2 ANQGSEA. The CDR3 is made up of 13 amino acids. The CDR3 reads CSVGGFDTDTQYF. The DNA for the CDR3 is TGCAGCGTTGGAGGTTTCGACACAGATACGCAGTATTTT.

In this sample, this clonotype turned up many times. This chain uses TRBV7-2 with TRBJ2-7; 11 bases are a match to TRBD2. CDR1 is SGHTA and CDR2 is FQGNSA in the germline V gene. J lost 5 bases, V lost 5 bases, and 8 bases had no gene match. This CDR3 has 15 amino acids. For the CDR3, the DNA is TGTGCCAGCAGCGCTACTAGCGGGAGTTTCAACGAGCAGTACTTC. Translation: CASSATSGSFNEQYF.

In this sample, this clonotype turned up a few times. This chain joins TRBV4-3 and TRBJ2-7, with D perhaps matching TRBD1 or TRBD2 (5 bases each). CDR3 length: 13 amino acids. Germline V gene data show CDR1 as LGHNA and CDR2 as YSLEER. Trimming cost V 0 bases and J 7 bases, with 10 bases left between them. CDR3 coding DNA: TGCGCCAGCAGCCAAGATTCGTGGGGGGAGCAGTACTTC. Its translation is CASSQDSWGEQYF.

This clonotype came up a few times. The chain links TRBV20-1 to TRBJ1-2; 7 nucleotides match TRBD1. CDR1 DFQATT and CDR2 SNEGSKA come from the germline V gene (reference sequence). V was pared by 0 bases and J by 0 bases, with 10 bases of the junction left unmatched. This CDR3 is built from 17 residues. The DNA for the CDR3 is TGCAGTGCTAGAGACCCGGGACAGCCAGATGCTAACTATGGCTACACCTTC. It translates to CSARDPGQPDANYGYTF.

V and J are TRBV15 and TRBJ2-5; maybe TRBD2 (5 bases). The CDR3 loop spans 13 amino acids. Trimming removed 4 bases at V and 3 bases at J, with 9 bases between. Looked up from germline, CDR1 is LNHNV and CDR2 is YYDKDF (reference sequence). The chain's CDR3 is CATSIGVEETQYF. DNA of the CDR3: TGTGCCACCAGCATCGGGGTGGAAGAGACCCAGTACTTC. The full variable domain, completed using reference TRBV15 and TRBJ2-5, is DAMVIQNPRYQVTQFGKPVTLSCSQTLNHNVMYWYQQKSSQAPKLLFHYYDKDFNNEADTPDNFQSRRPNTSFCFLDIRSPGLGDTAMYLCATSIGVEETQYFGPGTRLLVL.